Following are 29 T cell receptor beta chains from one sample sequenced in a study of neurological immune-mediated disorders. Via MiXCR, TCRdb re-called the 5' RACE reads, giving one row per CDR3 protein. The sample shows under 20,000 distinct CDR3 sequences, about 2.6% of them seen only once. Material: PBMCs. Receptor source: a woman under 30 with multiple sclerosis.

Many counts were recorded for this clonotype. J is TRBJ2-7 and V is TRBV10-3, with 9 bases lining up with TRBD1. Germline trimming cut 8 bases from V and 5 bases from J; bases unmatched to any gene: 10. Germline values: CDR1 ENHRY, CDR2 SYGVKD. CDR3 size: 14 residues. CDR3 loop: CAIASGTGSHEQYF. The CDR3 DNA reads TGTGCCATCGCCTCCGGGACAGGGAGCCACGAGCAGTACTTC.

This clonotype was recorded at least ten times. This chain links TRBV20-1 with TRBJ2-3; TRBD2 matches 7 bases. With V trimmed by 1 base and J by 5 bases, 3 bases remained unmatched. CDR1 DFQATT and CDR2 SNEGSKA come from the germline V gene (reference sequence). The CDR3 sequence is 13 residues long. The CDR3 DNA sequence: TGCAGTGCTAGAGGCGGGAGTAGAGATACGCAGTATTTT. Protein sequence: CSARGGSRDTQYF.

This clonotype has ten or more counts. V and J are TRBV6-2 or TRBV6-3 and TRBJ2-7; no clear D. Trimming removed 3 bases at V and 3 bases at J, with 6 bases between. The germline V gene has CDR1 MNHEY and CDR2 SVGEGT. The CDR3 contains 12 residues. The CDR3, as DNA: TGTGCCAGCAGTTATTTGATCTACGAGCAGTACTTC. It codes for CASSYLIYEQYF.

Many counts were recorded for this clonotype. This CDR3 is CSAPRDRGISPLHF. In DNA, the CDR3 is TGCAGTGCACCCAGGGACAGGGGTATTTCACCCCTCCACTTT. V is TRBV20-1 and J is TRBJ1-6, with TRBD1 matching over 10 bases. V gave up 6 bases and J gave up 9 bases; unmatched junction bases: 8. Looked up from germline, CDR1 is DFQATT and CDR2 is SNEGSKA (reference sequence). The CDR3 covers 14 residues.

In this sample, this clonotype turned up many times. The J gene is TRBJ1-1, the V gene TRBV20-1; D gene ambiguous. CDR1 and CDR2 from the germline V gene are DFQATT and SNEGSKA (reference sequence). This CDR3 has 12 residues. Trimming took 0 bases from V and 7 from J, leaving 9 bases between them. The CDR3 loop reads CSARDWKNEAFF. Here the CDR3 DNA reads TGCAGTGCTAGAGATTGGAAAAATGAAGCTTTCTTT.

Regarding this clonotype: One junction end does not reproduce the germline sequence, and a read error may be involved. The chain combines TRBV12-3 or TRBV12-4 with TRBJ1-5, with D unresolved. The CDR3 runs to 13 residues. The DNA for the CDR3 is TGTGCCAGCAGTTTAGCAGAAGATCAGCCCCAGAATTTT. This codes for CASSLAEDQPQNF.

There are many counts of this clonotype. The J gene is TRBJ1-5, the V gene TRBV2, with D possibly being TRBD1 (5 bases). V was pared by 6 bases and J by 4 bases, with 13 bases between. CDR1 and CDR2 from the germline V gene are SNHLY and FYNNEI. The CDR3 length is 14 residues. CDR3 nucleotide sequence: TGTGCCAGCAGCGGGGAGGGGAAGAATCAGCCCCAGCATTTT. As protein: CASSGEGKNQPQHF.

This clonotype was seen ten or more times. The rearrangement uses TRBV9 and TRBJ2-2, with 7 bases that match TRBD1. With V trimmed by 4 bases and J by 1 base, 7 bases remained unmatched. This CDR3 is 16 amino acids long. The germline V gene has CDR1 SGDLS and CDR2 YYNGEE. CDR3 coding DNA: TGTGCCAGCAGCCTTCGACAGGGCTTGAACACCGGGGAGCTGTTTTTT. This sequence encodes CASSLRQGLNTGELFF.

This clonotype is categorized as medium-sized (0.01 to 0.1%). The rearrangement joins TRBV20-1 to TRBJ2-7, with D maybe TRBD1 (6 bases). V lost 3 bases and J lost 5, with 14 bases in between. CDR1 is DFQATT and CDR2 is SNEGSKA in the germline V gene (reference sequence). The CDR3 covers 13 residues. In DNA, the CDR3 is TGCAGTGCTAGGAGGCAGGGGTCCAACGAGCAGTACGTC. This encodes CSARRQGSNEQYV.

This clonotype was counted ten times or more. CDR3 sequence reads: CSVEGAAPNYGYTF. In DNA, the CDR3 is TGCAGCGTTGAAGGGGCCGCCCCTAACTATGGCTACACCTTC. The chain carries TRBV29-1 and TRBJ1-2; no reliable D call. CDR3 length: 14 amino acids. Per germline, CDR1 SQVTM and CDR2 ANQGSEA. V was clipped by 1 base and J by 0 bases, with 9 bases between them.

There are many counts of this clonotype. This sequence joins TRBV11-3 and TRBJ1-1; no clear D gene. CDR1 and CDR2 (germline): SGHNT, YENEEA. This CDR3 region has 14 residues. Deletions cut 1 base from V and 1 base from J, with 7 bases between. The CDR3 protein is CASSLGDKNTEAFF. The CDR3 bases are TGTGCCAGCAGCTTAGGGGATAAGAACACTGAAGCTTTCTTT.

This clonotype was picked up a small number of times. This CDR3 is CSANFGTGVTNEKLFF. The CDR3 DNA reads as TGCAGTGCAAACTTCGGGACAGGGGTCACTAATGAAAAACTGTTTTTT. This rearrangement joins TRBV20-1 to TRBJ1-4; 10 bases are shared with TRBD1. This CDR3 has 16 residues. V trimming: 6 bases; J trimming: 2 bases; junction bases outside the gene matches: 9. Germline assignment: CDR1 DFQATT and CDR2 SNEGSKA (reference sequence).

The sample holds many counts of this clonotype. The rearrangement joins TRBV7-2 to TRBJ2-1, with TRBD2 as a possible D gene (5 bases). CDR1 and CDR2 from the germline V gene are SGHTA and FQGNSA. Trimming pared 1 base from V and 8 bases from J, leaving 6 bases between. The CDR3 contains 12 residues. CDR3 sequence (DNA): TGTGCCAGCAGCTTAGGGAGGTATGAGCAGTTCTTC. Encoded protein: CASSLGRYEQFF.

This clonotype was observed a few times. The J gene is TRBJ2-3, the V gene TRBV20-1; 7 bases are shared with TRBD2. This CDR3 has 14 amino acids. The J segment lost 2 bases and the V segment lost 6 bases, leaving 8 bases of the junction unmatched. Germline CDR1 and CDR2: DFQATT and SNEGSKA (reference sequence). The CDR3: CSARTRGDTDTQYF. The CDR3, as DNA: TGCAGTGCCCGGACTAGAGGAGACACAGATACGCAGTATTTT.

In its sample, this clonotype was seen many times. The chain is built from TRBV12-3 or TRBV12-4 and TRBJ1-2; 9 bases map to TRBD1. With 8 bases clipped from V and 7 bases from J, the junction kept 11 bases outside the gene matches. The CDR3 runs to 14 residues. CDR3 nucleotide sequence: TGTGCCAGCGGAGTGACAGGGGGACACTCTGGCTACACCTTC. It encodes CASGVTGGHSGYTF.

Many counts were recorded for this clonotype. The chain couples TRBV27 to TRBJ2-7, with 8 bases fitting TRBD1. Looked up from germline, CDR1 is MNHEY and CDR2 is SMNVEV (reference sequence). This CDR3 spans 12 amino acids. J lost 6 bases, V lost 6 bases, and 4 bases had no gene match. The CDR3 spells CASRQGVREQYF. The DNA for the CDR3 is TGTGCCAGCAGACAGGGGGTCCGCGAGCAGTACTTC.

This clonotype was seen at least ten times. The gene calls are TRBV20-1 and TRBJ1-4, with no clear D. With 0 bases removed from V and 3 bases from J, the gap between germline ends came to 11 bases. The V gene's germline CDR1 is DFQATT and CDR2 SNEGSKA (reference sequence). The CDR3 runs 15 residues. The CDR3 DNA reads as TGCAGTGCTAGAGATCTCGGGCAGTCTAATGAAAAACTGTTTTTT. It translates to CSARDLGQSNEKLFF.

The J gene is TRBJ2-1, the V gene TRBV12-3 or TRBV12-4; 14 bases map to TRBD2. Trimming at V came to 3 bases and at J to 8 bases, leaving 3 bases not matched to a gene. The CDR3 consists of 15 residues. CDR3 nucleotides: TGTGCCAGCAGTTTGGGACTAGCGGGAGTGGATGAGCAGTTCTTC. Translating gives CASSLGLAGVDEQFF.

This clonotype was seen ten or more times. The chain uses TRBV6-5 and TRBJ1-2; TRBD1 is a possible D gene (5 bases). V dropped 2 bases and J dropped 5 bases, with 12 bases sitting between them. There are 14 residues in the CDR3. CDR1 and CDR2 from the germline V gene are MNHEY and SVGAGI. CDR3 in DNA: TGTGCCAGCAGTTACGACGGGACGGATTATGGCTACACCTTC. This sequence encodes CASSYDGTDYGYTF.

This clonotype occurred many times. The V gene is TRBV20-1, the J gene TRBJ2-2; 13 nucleotides line up with TRBD2. CDR3 length equals 18 residues. J lost 5 bases, V lost 6 bases, and 15 bases had no gene match. The V gene's germline CDR1 is DFQATT and CDR2 SNEGSKA (reference sequence). CDR3 region: CSARPSLGLAGVTGELFF. In DNA form, the CDR3 reads TGCAGTGCGCGACCTTCCCTCGGACTAGCGGGAGTTACCGGGGAGCTGTTTTTT.

This clonotype showed up just a few times. The rearrangement links TRBV27 to TRBJ1-1, with no clear D. From germline, CDR1 is MNHEY and CDR2 SMNVEV (reference sequence). V shed 8 bases and J shed 1 base, with 5 bases lying between them. This CDR3 is built from 11 residues. The CDR3 protein is CASGRNTEAFF. Here the CDR3 DNA reads TGTGCCAGCGGACGGAACACTGAAGCTTTCTTT.

This clonotype was counted many times. J is TRBJ2-1 and V is TRBV20-1; no definite D call. This CDR3 has 13 amino acids. Germline CDR1 is DFQATT and CDR2 is SNEGSKA (reference sequence). V was pared by 7 bases and J by 3 bases, with 13 bases between. The CDR3 region is CSGGGPNYNEQFF. CDR3 DNA sequence: TGCAGTGGTGGTGGTCCCAACTACAATGAGCAGTTCTTC.

Many counts were recorded for this clonotype. The rearrangement joins TRBV28 to TRBJ2-1, with D possibly being TRBD1 (7 bases). The germline gives CDR1 MDHEN, CDR2 SYDVKM. V was clipped by 5 bases and J by 9 bases, with 23 bases between them. CDR3 length equals 16 residues. The CDR3 DNA sequence: TGTGCCAGCAGTCCCCCAGGAGGGGGCGGTGGGGGTGAGCAGTTCTTC. Protein sequence: CASSPPGGGGGGEQFF. Drawing the rest from reference TRBV28 and TRBJ2-1, the complete variable domain is DVKVTQSSRYLVKRTGEKVFLECVQDMDHENMFWYRQDPGLGLRLIYFSYDVKMKEKGDIPEGYSVSREKKERFSLILESASTNQTSMYLCASSPPGGGGGGEQFFGPGTRLTVL.

This clonotype was detected ten times or more. The rearrangement links TRBV7-8 to TRBJ2-1; 10 nucleotides agree with TRBD2. From germline, CDR1 is SGHVS and CDR2 FQNEAQ. The CDR3 has 15 amino acids. Unmatched junction bases numbered 7, after V lost 3 bases and J lost 8 bases. In DNA, the CDR3 is TGTGCCAGCAGCTTGCTAGCGGGAGAATGGGATGAGCAGTTCTTC. Its translation: CASSLLAGEWDEQFF.

This clonotype was seen ten or more times. The V call is TRBV20-1, the J call TRBJ1-1; TRBD1 matches at 8 bases. The junction had 9 bases not matched to a gene; V was cut back by 6 bases and J by 0 bases. The CDR3 consists of 15 residues. CDR1 is DFQATT, CDR2 SNEGSKA, per germline (reference sequence). CDR3 bases: TGCAGTGCGTACGACAGGGGAGCCATGAACACTGAAGCTTTCTTT. This codes for CSAYDRGAMNTEAFF.

Many counts were recorded for this clonotype. The J gene is TRBJ1-1, the V gene TRBV20-1, with TRBD1 as a possible D gene (6 bases). The CDR3 totals 13 residues. Germline CDR1 and CDR2: DFQATT and SNEGSKA (reference sequence). V lost 3 bases and J lost 0, with 8 bases in between. Here the CDR3 reads CSARGDMNTEAFF. CDR3 nucleotide sequence: TGCAGTGCTAGGGGGGACATGAACACTGAAGCTTTCTTT.

This clonotype was counted at least ten times. CDR3 sequence reads: CASRLAGSEQFF. In nucleotides, the CDR3 is TGTGCCAGCAGACTAGCGGGATCTGAGCAGTTCTTC. The chain links TRBV6-6 to TRBJ2-1; 10 bases are a match to TRBD2. This CDR3 contains 12 residues. Germline CDR1 and CDR2: MNHNY and SVGAGI (reference sequence). V lost 6 bases, J lost 9 bases, and 2 bases stayed unmatched.

This clonotype was seen at least ten times. The chain links TRBV28 to TRBJ2-1, with 13 bases matching TRBD2. The J segment lost 9 bases and the V segment lost 7 bases, leaving 9 bases of the junction unmatched. CDR1 is MDHEN, CDR2 SYDVKM, per germline. CDR3 size: 15 residues. The CDR3 nucleotides are TGTGCCAGCATTGAACTAGCGGGGGGGCGGTTTGAGCAGTTCTTC. Translation: CASIELAGGRFEQFF.

This clonotype was observed at least ten times. CDR3 amino acids: CASCEMGTGELFF. CDR3 nucleotides: TGTGCCAGCTGCGAGATGGGGACCGGGGAGCTGTTTTTT. The gene calls are TRBV7-3 and TRBJ2-2; D remains unclear. The CDR3 loop spans 13 amino acids. Germline V gene sequence: CDR1 SGHTA, CDR2 FQGTGA. V was shortened by 8 bases and J by 5 bases, with 12 bases between the two germline ends.